This T cell receptor (beta chain) originates from a study of T-cell reconstitution after alpha-beta-depleted transplantation in children. Germline loops: CDR1 SGHRS, CDR2 YFSETQ. This CDR3 has 13 amino acids. Trimming shortened V by 6 bases and J by 0 bases, and 8 bases separated the two germline ends. Study results and caveats: The origin of high day-60 TCRbeta diversity in some patients lay in surviving recipient T cells and thymic progenitors. Two months or so post-transplant, alpha-beta T cells reportedly derived from several hundred expanded graft clones. A year had passed since transplant, and T-cell counts and diversity by then came mostly from newly produced T cells.

This clonotype was seen at least ten times. Its cognate antigen is unknown. Unique molecular identifiers were incorporated when the TCRbeta library was constructed. TCRdb reprocessed the PCR reads via MiXCR and lists one record per CDR3 protein. The sample lists a few hundred thousand distinct CDR3 sequences; approximately 41% were seen once. The material was PBMCs, obtained before TCRalphabeta/CD19-depleted stem cell transplant. The source is a girl aged 2-15 years with aplastic anemia, due to receive a stem cell transplant. The J gene is TRBJ2-3, the V gene TRBV5-1; D remains unclear. CDR3: CASKEPSTDTQYF. In nucleotides, the CDR3 is TGCGCCAGCAAGGAGCCCAGCACAGATACGCAGTATTTT. The variable domain in full, with the rest retrieved from reference TRBV5-1 and TRBJ2-3, is KAGVTQTPRYLIKTRGQQVTLSCSPISGHRSVSWYQQTPGQGLQFLFEYFSETQRNKGNFPGRFSGRQFSNSRSEMNVSTLELGDSALYLCASKEPSTDTQYFGPGTRLTVL.